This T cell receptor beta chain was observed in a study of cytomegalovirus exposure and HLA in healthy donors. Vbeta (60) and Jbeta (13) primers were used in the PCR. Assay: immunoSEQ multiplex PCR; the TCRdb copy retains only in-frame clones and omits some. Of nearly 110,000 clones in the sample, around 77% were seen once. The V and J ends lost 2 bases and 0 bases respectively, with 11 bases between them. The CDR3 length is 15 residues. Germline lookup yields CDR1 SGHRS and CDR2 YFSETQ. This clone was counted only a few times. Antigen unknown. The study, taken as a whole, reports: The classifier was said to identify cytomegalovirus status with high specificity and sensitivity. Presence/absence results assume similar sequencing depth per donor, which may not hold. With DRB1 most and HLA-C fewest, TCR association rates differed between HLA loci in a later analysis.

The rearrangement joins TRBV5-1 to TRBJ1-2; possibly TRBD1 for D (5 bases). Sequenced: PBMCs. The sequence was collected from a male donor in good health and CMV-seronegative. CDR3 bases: TGCGCCAGCAGCTTAAGGACACAGGCTAACTATGGCTACACCTTC. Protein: CASSLRTQANYGYTF.